Sequencing of this T cell receptor (beta chain) was carried out in a study of T cell responses to AZD1222 COVID-19 vaccine. Study-level points and caveats: The donor cohort was predominantly white British with a female majority, and clonal diversity may have been underestimated. Repertoires were obtained solely post-peak T cell response.

The table came from immunoSEQ multiplex PCR; TCRdb's copy has only in-frame clones and leaves some out. Among around 130,000 clones listed, 93% were seen once. This clone came up once. Its cognate antigen is unknown. The CDR3 has 17 residues. V was pared by 5 bases and J by 1 base, with 18 bases between. CDR1 and CDR2 (germline): SEHNR, FQNEAQ (reference sequence). The chain couples TRBV7-9 to TRBJ1-5; D perhaps matches TRBD1 (6 bases). This TCR was sampled from an adult in good health. This sample comprised peripheral blood, obtained on day 0 of AZD1222 vaccination. The CDR3 DNA follows: TGTGCCAGCAGCCCCCCCCAGGGGAGTTACAGCAATCAGCCCCAGCATTTT. Amino acids: CASSPPQGSYSNQPQHF.